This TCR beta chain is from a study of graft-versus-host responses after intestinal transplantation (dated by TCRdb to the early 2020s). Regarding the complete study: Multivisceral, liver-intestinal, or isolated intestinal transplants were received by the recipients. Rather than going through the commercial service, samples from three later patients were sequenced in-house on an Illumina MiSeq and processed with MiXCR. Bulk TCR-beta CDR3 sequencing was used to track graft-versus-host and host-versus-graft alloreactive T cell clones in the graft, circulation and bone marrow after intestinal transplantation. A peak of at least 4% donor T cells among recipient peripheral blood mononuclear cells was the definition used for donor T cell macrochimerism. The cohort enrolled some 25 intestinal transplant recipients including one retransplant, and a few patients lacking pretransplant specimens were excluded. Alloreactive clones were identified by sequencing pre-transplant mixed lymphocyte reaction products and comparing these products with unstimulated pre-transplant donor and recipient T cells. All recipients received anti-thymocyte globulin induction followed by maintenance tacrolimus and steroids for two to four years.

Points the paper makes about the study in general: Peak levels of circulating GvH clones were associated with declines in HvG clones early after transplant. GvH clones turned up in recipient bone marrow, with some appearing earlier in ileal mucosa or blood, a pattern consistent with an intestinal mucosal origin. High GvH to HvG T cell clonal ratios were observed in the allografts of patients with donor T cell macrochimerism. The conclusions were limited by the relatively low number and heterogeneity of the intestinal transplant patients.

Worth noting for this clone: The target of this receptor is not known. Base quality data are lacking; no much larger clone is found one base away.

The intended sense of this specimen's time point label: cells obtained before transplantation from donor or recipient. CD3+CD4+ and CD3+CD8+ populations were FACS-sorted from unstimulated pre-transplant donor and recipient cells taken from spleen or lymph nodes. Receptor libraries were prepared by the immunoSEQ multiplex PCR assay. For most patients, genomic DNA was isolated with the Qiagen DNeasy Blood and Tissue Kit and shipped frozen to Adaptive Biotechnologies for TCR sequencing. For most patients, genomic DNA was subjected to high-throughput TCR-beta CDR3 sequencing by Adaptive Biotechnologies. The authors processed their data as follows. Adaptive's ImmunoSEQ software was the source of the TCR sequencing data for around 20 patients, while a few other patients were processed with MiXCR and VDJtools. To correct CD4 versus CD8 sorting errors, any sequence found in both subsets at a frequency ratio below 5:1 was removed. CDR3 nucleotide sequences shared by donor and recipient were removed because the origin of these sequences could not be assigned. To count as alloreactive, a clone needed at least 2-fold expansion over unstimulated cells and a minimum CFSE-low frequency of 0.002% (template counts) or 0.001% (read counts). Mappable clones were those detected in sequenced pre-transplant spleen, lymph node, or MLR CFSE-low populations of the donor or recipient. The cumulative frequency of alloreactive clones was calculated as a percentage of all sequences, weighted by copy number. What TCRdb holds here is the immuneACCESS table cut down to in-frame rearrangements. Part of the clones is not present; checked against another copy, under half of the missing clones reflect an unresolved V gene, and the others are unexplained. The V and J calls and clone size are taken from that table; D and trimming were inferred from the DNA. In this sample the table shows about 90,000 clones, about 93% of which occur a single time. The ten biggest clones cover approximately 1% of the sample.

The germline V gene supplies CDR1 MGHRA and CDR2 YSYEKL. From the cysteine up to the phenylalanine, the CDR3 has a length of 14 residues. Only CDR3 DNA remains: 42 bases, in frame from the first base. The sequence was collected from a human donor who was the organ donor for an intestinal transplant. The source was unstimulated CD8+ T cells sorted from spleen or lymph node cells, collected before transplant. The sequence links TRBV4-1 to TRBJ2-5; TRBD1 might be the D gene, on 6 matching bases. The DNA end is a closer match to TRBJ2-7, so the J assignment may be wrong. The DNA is TGCGCCAGCAGCCCCCGGGACACCCACTACGAGCAGTACTTC. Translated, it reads CASSPRDTHYEQYF.